This T cell receptor (beta chain) was sequenced for a study of blood T cell repertoires in COVID-19. Overall study: Donors in the United States, Italy and Spain gave samples during acute or convalescent COVID-19. Sample material is recorded as cDNA or gDNA derived from T cells, B-cell-depleted T cells, or PBMCs.

Original processing methods: How many nucleated cells were present was estimated from reference gene primer amplification. Here immunoSEQ multiplex PCR was the method, and the copy in TCRdb shows in-frame clones only, minus some. V and J calls and clone size are those listed in that table; D and trimming were worked out from the DNA. The sample shows 270,000 or so clones, roughly 90% of them seen only once. In germline, CDR1 is MDHEN, CDR2 SYDVKM. The CDR3 loop spans 15 amino acids. V gave up 6 bases and J gave up 1 base; unmatched junction bases: 4. Patients of the Seattle cohort, enrolled during active infection, were followed longitudinally.

The sample was peripheral blood. This TCR was recovered from a woman in her twenties or thirties with COVID-19, enrolled during active disease. The chain recombines TRBV28 with TRBJ2-1; TRBD2 agrees at 9 bases. CDR3 DNA: TGTGCCAGCAGAGTAGCGGGGGAATCCTACAATGAGCAGTTCTTC. Protein product: CASRVAGESYNEQFF. The whole variable domain, filled in from reference TRBV28 and TRBJ2-1, reads DVKVTQSSRYLVKRTGEKVFLECVQDMDHENMFWYRQDPGLGLRLIYFSYDVKMKEKGDIPEGYSVSREKKERFSLILESASTNQTSMYLCASRVAGESYNEQFFGPGTRLTVL.